Listed below are T cell receptor beta chains from one sample, sequenced in a study of response to subunit inactivated influenza vaccine. TCRdb re-derived calls from the RT-PCR reads in MiXCR, one entry per CDR3 protein. The sample includes fewer than 600,000 distinct CDR3 sequences, approximately 7.3% of them seen just once. This sample comprised PBMCs from blood, obtained roughly 24 months after vaccination. The receptors were gathered from a man between 50 and 75 years old who received an inactivated influenza vaccine. The CDR3 runs from the conserved cysteine through the conserved F or W. Each record gives: CDR3 protein, CDR3 DNA, clone size, D gene, J gene, V gene. A D gene is named only where the DNA matches it firmly. Size is stated for part of the rows, as once, few or many counts, or as a class when the clone is expanded.

CASSRGTGFSNQPQHF	TGTGCCAGCAGCCGCGGGACAGGGTTTAGCAATCAGCCCCAGCATTTT	few	TRBD1	TRBJ1-5	TRBV6-1
CSVAGRLSIRDGYTF	TGCAGCGTGGCGGGACGCCTCTCGATTCGAGATGGCTACACCTTC	few	NA	TRBJ1-2	TRBV29-1
CASRISTYNEQFF	TGTGCCAGCAGGATTTCAACGTACAATGAGCAGTTCTTC	NA	NA	TRBJ2-1	TRBV2
CASSLPGPIEAFF	TGTGCCAGCAGCTTACCGGGCCCAATTGAAGCTTTCTTT	many	NA	TRBJ1-1	TRBV7-8
CSASGTEGFETQYF	TGCAGTGCGTCCGGGACAGAGGGCTTCGAGACCCAGTACTTC	few	TRBD1	TRBJ2-5	TRBV20-1
CSALSGGGRQETQYF	TGCAGTGCTCTTTCTGGGGGGGGGCGTCAAGAGACCCAGTACTTC	NA	NA	TRBJ2-5	TRBV20-1
CASSDSDRGEHGYTF	TGTGCCAGCAGTGACTCAGACAGGGGGGAACATGGCTACACCTTC	few	TRBD1	TRBJ1-2	TRBV6-5
CASSVFGTGLNTGELFF	TGTGCCAGCAGCGTATTCGGGACAGGTCTGAACACCGGGGAGCTGTTTTTT	NA	TRBD1	TRBJ2-2	TRBV7-3
CASSQDTVTQYF	TGTGCCAGCAGCCAAGACACGGTAACGCAGTATTTT	NA	NA	TRBJ2-3	TRBV14
CAISVGVKETQYF	TGTGCCATCAGTGTCGGGGTAAAAGAGACCCAGTACTTC	many	NA	TRBJ2-5	TRBV10-3
CASSANRGKETQYF	TGTGCCAGCAGCGCAAACAGGGGTAAAGAGACCCAGTACTTC	NA	TRBD1	TRBJ2-5	TRBV12-3/TRBV12-4
CSIEHRGLGNEQFF	TGCAGCATTGAGCACAGGGGGCTTGGAAATGAGCAGTTCTTC	NA	TRBD1	TRBJ2-1	TRBV29-1
CASSFGGFYGYTF	TGTGCCAGCAGCTTTGGGGGATTCTATGGCTACACCTTC	few	NA	TRBJ1-2	TRBV7-2
CSASSDGYSNQPQHF	TGCAGTGCTAGCTCTGACGGGTATAGCAATCAGCCCCAGCATTTT	few	NA	TRBJ1-5	TRBV20-1
CASSLPGYNSPLHF	TGTGCCAGCAGCCTCCCGGGCTATAATTCACCCCTCCACTTT	NA	NA	TRBJ1-6	TRBV7-8
CSAGSIQSGNTIYF	TGCAGTGCTGGCTCCATTCAGTCAGGAAACACCATATATTTT	few	NA	TRBJ1-3	TRBV20-1
CASSPGDRDEEKLFF	TGTGCCAGTAGTCCCGGGGACAGGGATGAAGAAAAACTGTTTTTT	NA	TRBD1	TRBJ1-4	TRBV19
CASSLVKTQYF	TGTGCCAGCAGCTTAGTCAAGACCCAGTACTTC	few	NA	TRBJ2-5	TRBV7-2
CASRLTINSRPNYGYTF	TGTGCCAGTAGGCTGACAATCAACTCAAGACCCAACTATGGCTACACCTTC	few	NA	TRBJ1-2	TRBV19
CASSLDPGDHSGANVLTF	TGTGCCAGCAGCTTAGATCCAGGGGACCACTCTGGAGCCAACGTCCTGACTTTC	NA	NA	TRBJ2-6	TRBV11-2
CASSRGTSNEQYF	TGTGCCAGCTCACGCGGGACTAGCAACGAGCAGTACTTC	NA	TRBD2	TRBJ2-7	TRBV18
CASSLDVALGEQFF	TGCGCCAGCAGCTTGGACGTTGCCCTTGGGGAGCAGTTCTTC	few	NA	TRBJ2-1	TRBV5-1
CASSPINRPRGNEQFF	TGTGCCAGCAGTCCGATCAACAGGCCCCGGGGGAATGAGCAGTTCTTC	many	NA	TRBJ2-1	TRBV12-3/TRBV12-4
CSAREEPRGPLHF	TGCAGTGCTAGGGAAGAGCCGCGGGGGCCCCTCCACTTT	NA	NA	TRBJ1-6	TRBV20-1
CASTQTGNTEAFF	TGTGCCAGCACCCAAACAGGGAACACTGAAGCTTTCTTT	few	NA	TRBJ1-1	TRBV7-8
CASSQWLNYEQYF	TGCGCCAGCAGCCAGTGGTTAAACTACGAGCAGTACTTC	many	NA	TRBJ2-7	TRBV4-1
CAVWDTSYEQYF	TGTGCCGTGTGGGACACCTCCTACGAGCAGTACTTC	many	NA	TRBJ2-7	TRBV28
CASIEGHSLSTDTQYF	TGTGCCAGCATCGAGGGACATAGCCTTAGCACAGATACGCAGTATTTT	few	NA	TRBJ2-3	TRBV28
CASSLNGLAGYTF	TGTGCCAGCAGCTTAAACGGGCTGGCCGGCTACACCTTC	few	NA	TRBJ1-2	TRBV7-9
CASSTSSMRGISYEQYF	TGTGCCAGCAGTACCTCCTCCATGAGGGGGATCTCCTACGAGCAGTACTTC	NA	NA	TRBJ2-7	TRBV2
CASSPPWIEGISEQFF	TGTGCCAGCAGTCCCCCATGGATAGAGGGAATAAGTGAGCAGTTCTTC	few	NA	TRBJ2-1	TRBV6-2/TRBV6-3
CAAAKGLDTGELFF	TGTGCCGCAGCGAAGGGGCTGGACACCGGGGAGCTGTTTTTT	few	NA	TRBJ2-2	TRBV6-2/TRBV6-3
CASSVDSGEYNEQFF	TGTGCCAGCAGCGTAGACAGCGGAGAATACAATGAGCAGTTCTTC	NA	NA	TRBJ2-1	TRBV9
CASSLTGVNTEAFF	TGCGCCAGCAGCTTAACGGGGGTAAACACTGAAGCTTTCTTT	many	NA	TRBJ1-1	TRBV5-1
CASSLRGTTGELFF	TGTGCCAGCAGCTTAAGGGGCACTACCGGGGAGCTGTTTTTT	few	NA	TRBJ2-2	TRBV7-3
CASSLTRGNTEAFF	TGCGCCAGCAGCCTGACGCGGGGGAACACTGAAGCTTTCTTT	many	NA	TRBJ1-1	TRBV5-1
CASKLDRSYNEQFF	TGTGCCAGCAAGCTTGACAGGTCCTACAATGAGCAGTTCTTC	few	NA	TRBJ2-1	TRBV6-1
CASSRGVSGEETQYF	TGCGCCAGCAGCCGAGGTGTTAGCGGGGAAGAGACCCAGTACTTC	NA	TRBD2	TRBJ2-5	TRBV5-1
CSAFGIQYLSSTDTQYF	TGCAGTGCTTTTGGCATACAATATCTTTCTAGCACAGATACGCAGTATTTT	NA	NA	TRBJ2-3	TRBV20-1
CASSLDRNEKLFF	TGTGCCAGCAGTCTTGACCGAAATGAAAAACTGTTTTTT	NA	NA	TRBJ1-4	TRBV7-8
CASSYYSDGRQETQYF	TGTGCCAGCAGTTACTATAGCGACGGCAGACAAGAGACCCAGTACTTC	NA	NA	TRBJ2-5	TRBV6-5
CASSTRTSGRANEQFF	TGTGCCAGTAGTACCCGGACTAGCGGGAGGGCCAATGAGCAGTTCTTC	few	TRBD2	TRBJ2-1	TRBV19